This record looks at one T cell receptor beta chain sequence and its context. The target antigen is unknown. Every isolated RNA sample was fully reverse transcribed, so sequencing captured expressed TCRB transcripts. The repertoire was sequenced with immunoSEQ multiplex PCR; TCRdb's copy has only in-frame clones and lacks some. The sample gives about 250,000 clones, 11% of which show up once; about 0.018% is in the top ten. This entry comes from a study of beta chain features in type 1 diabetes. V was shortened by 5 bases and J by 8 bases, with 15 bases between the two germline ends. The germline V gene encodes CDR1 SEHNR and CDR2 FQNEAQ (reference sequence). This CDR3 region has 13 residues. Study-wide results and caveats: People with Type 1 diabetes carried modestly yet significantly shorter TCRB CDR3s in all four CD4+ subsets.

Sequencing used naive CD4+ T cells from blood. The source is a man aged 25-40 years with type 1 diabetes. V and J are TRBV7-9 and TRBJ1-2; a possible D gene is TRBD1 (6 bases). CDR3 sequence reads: CASSMTGDHGYTF. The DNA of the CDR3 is TGTGCCAGCAGCATGACAGGAGACCACGGCTACACCTTC.